The 15 T cell receptor beta chains reported below all come from one sample, sequenced in a study of blood T cell repertoires in COVID-19. Here immunoSEQ multiplex PCR was the method, and the copy in TCRdb shows in-frame clones only, minus some. The data contain about 260,000 clones, about 89% of them singletons. Sequencing used peripheral blood. The receptors shown here come from a woman aged 50 to 65 with acute or convalescent COVID-19.

This clone was detected only once. The rearrangement uses TRBV28 and TRBJ2-1; 16 bases fit TRBD2. Unmatched junction bases numbered 8, after V lost 3 bases and J lost 0 bases. The CDR3 consists of 20 residues. CDR1 MDHEN and CDR2 SYDVKM come from the germline V gene. CDR3 sequence reads: CASSFPGLAGGPSSYNEQFF. CDR3 sequence (DNA): TGTGCCAGCAGTTTTCCGGGACTAGCGGGAGGGCCGAGCTCCTACAATGAGCAGTTCTTC.

The chain employs TRBV19 and TRBJ1-1, with D possibly being TRBD1 (5 bases). The length of the CDR3 is 14 residues. Deletions cut 1 base from V and 1 base from J, with 7 bases between. The germline V gene has CDR1 LNHDA and CDR2 SQIVND (reference sequence). CDR3 sequence reads: CASSIGGANTEAFF. In DNA, the CDR3 is TGTGCCAGTAGTATAGGGGGCGCGAACACTGAAGCTTTCTTT.

The V gene is TRBV28, the J gene TRBJ2-2; no clear D. Germline-derived CDR1 and CDR2 are MDHEN and SYDVKM. The V and J ends lost 5 bases and 4 bases respectively, with 14 bases between them. CDR3 length equals 15 residues. The CDR3 DNA reads as TGTGCCAGCAGTCCACCCCGGTCGAGCACCGGGGAGCTGTTTTTT. As protein: CASSPPRSSTGELFF.

The chain recombines TRBV11-2 with TRBJ2-1; D perhaps matches TRBD1 (6 bases). CDR3 length: 14 amino acids. Between the trimmed V and J ends, which lost 5 bases and 8 bases, there was a span of 16 bases. Germline V gives CDR1 SGHAT, CDR2 FQNNGV. CDR3: CASSLLIQGYEQFF. The CDR3 DNA is TGTGCCAGCAGCCTACTCATACAGGGCTATGAGCAGTTCTTC.

V gene TRBV6-5 combines with J gene TRBJ1-2, with 8 nucleotides matching TRBD1. The CDR3 runs to 15 residues. With 2 bases clipped from V and 8 bases from J, the junction kept 10 bases outside the gene matches. Germline assignment: CDR1 MNHEY and CDR2 SVGAGI. The CDR3 DNA reads as TGTGCCAGCAGTTACCCCGACAGGGGAGGGATCGGCTACACCTTC. It is translated as CASSYPDRGGIGYTF.

J is TRBJ2-5 and V is TRBV5-6; D is possibly TRBD1 (5 bases). This CDR3 spans 14 amino acids. The V gene lost 3 bases and the J gene lost 4 bases, with 13 bases spanning the gap. Per germline, CDR1 SGHDT and CDR2 YYEEEE. The CDR3: CASSSLMGRETQYF. The CDR3 DNA reads TGTGCCAGCAGCTCATTAATGGGGCGAGAGACCCAGTACTTC.

This chain connects TRBV10-1 to TRBJ1-2; a weak D match, TRBD1 (6 bases). The CDR3 spans 15 residues. The V and J ends lost 2 bases and 4 bases respectively, with 14 bases between them. Per germline, CDR1 WNHNN and CDR2 SYGVQD (reference sequence). The CDR3 DNA reads as TGCGCCAGCAGTGAGAGCGGGGGCCGGAGCTATGGCTACACCTTC. This sequence encodes CASSESGGRSYGYTF.

The chain employs TRBV29-1 and TRBJ2-7; D unresolved. Trimming took off 0 bases at V and 3 bases at J, with 3 bases between the two ends. The CDR3 sequence is 11 residues long. CDR1 SQVTM and CDR2 ANQGSEA come from the germline V gene. The CDR3, as DNA: TGCAGCGTTGAAGAGAGCTACGAGCAGTACTTC. Residues: CSVEESYEQYF.

The rearrangement uses TRBV2 and TRBJ2-7, with 10 bases aligning to TRBD2. Germline loops: CDR1 SNHLY, CDR2 FYNNEI. Trimming at V came to 9 bases and at J to 1 base, leaving 6 bases not matched to a gene. The CDR3 covers 14 residues. CDR3 region: CARRGSGRSYEQYF. The CDR3 DNA follows: TGTGCCAGACGAGGTAGCGGGAGGTCCTACGAGCAGTACTTC.

Concerning this clone: The same CDR3 is also encoded by other DNA sequences in this sample. V and J are TRBV6-2 or TRBV6-3 and TRBJ1-1, with D tentatively TRBD1 (5 bases). Trimming took 2 bases from V and 0 from J, leaving 7 bases between them. Germline V gene data show CDR1 as MNHEY and CDR2 as SVGEGT. This CDR3 has 14 residues. The CDR3 protein is CASSYRGMNTEAFF. CDR3 nucleotides: TGTGCCAGCAGTTACAGGGGAATGAACACTGAAGCTTTCTTT.

The chain employs TRBV9 and TRBJ2-7, with 8 bases fitting TRBD2. With 3 bases clipped from V and 2 bases from J, the junction kept 4 bases outside the gene matches. CDR3 size: 14 residues. The germline gives CDR1 SGDLS, CDR2 YYNGEE. CDR3 sequence: CASSGTSTTYEQYF. The CDR3 DNA sequence: TGTGCCAGCAGCGGGACTAGCACTACCTACGAGCAGTACTTC. The variable domain in full, completed from reference TRBV9 and TRBJ2-7, reads DSGVTQTPKHLITATGQRVTLRCSPRSGDLSVYWYQQSLDQGLQFLIQYYNGEERAKGNILERFSAQQFPDLHSELNLSSLELGDSALYFCASSGTSTTYEQYFGPGTRLTVT.

This chain connects TRBV11-1 to TRBJ2-1; tentatively, D is TRBD2 (5 bases). The CDR3 has 14 amino acids. V was shortened by 3 bases and J by 7 bases, with 13 bases between the two germline ends. Germline V lookup: CDR1 SGHAT, CDR2 FQDESV (reference sequence). The DNA for the CDR3 is TGTGCCAGCAGCTTCGTCCTAAGAGGGAATGAGCAGTTCTTC. Its translation is CASSFVLRGNEQFF.

This clone was observed a handful of times. This chain connects TRBV7-2 to TRBJ2-7; TRBD2 is a possible D gene (5 bases). Between the trimmed V and J ends, which lost 1 base and 3 bases, there was a span of 7 bases. The germline gives CDR1 SGHTA, CDR2 FQGNSA. This CDR3 contains 13 residues. Here the CDR3 DNA reads TGTGCCAGCAGCTTAGTGGAGGACTACGAGCAGTACTTC. Amino acids: CASSLVEDYEQYF.

The chain recombines TRBV30 with TRBJ2-7, with D perhaps matching TRBD2 (5 bases). The CDR3 totals 12 residues. Trimming removed 2 bases from V and 4 bases from J, with 9 bases in between. CDR1 is GTSNPN, CDR2 SVGIG, per germline (reference sequence). The CDR3: CAWSLTMYEQYF. The CDR3 DNA reads as TGTGCCTGGAGTCTGACTATGTACGAGCAGTACTTC.

CDR3 amino acids: CASSLSQGRVHGYTF. CDR3 sequence (DNA): TGTGCCAGCAGTCTATCACAGGGGCGGGTCCATGGCTACACCTTC. The chain recombines TRBV28 with TRBJ1-2, with 7 bases that match TRBD1. The junction had 12 bases not matched to a gene; V was cut back by 5 bases and J by 6 bases. The germline V gene encodes CDR1 MDHEN and CDR2 SYDVKM. This CDR3 region has 15 residues.